The 4 T cell receptor beta chains presented below share a single source sample, sequenced in a study of cytomegalovirus exposure and HLA in healthy donors. PCR was performed using 60 Vbeta and 13 Jbeta primers. Produced via immunoSEQ multiplex PCR; TCRdb's table is partial and in-frame only. This sample has some 110,000 clones, with 9.5% to 13% found just once. Source material: PBMCs. The source of these receptors is a man between 35 and 55 years old in good health and CMV-seropositive.

The chain carries TRBV14 and TRBJ2-3; D possibly corresponds to TRBD2 (5 bases). Germline loops: CDR1 SGHDN, CDR2 FVKESK. V lost 4 bases and J 4 bases, leaving 15 bases between the germline ends. CDR3 length equals 15 residues. In DNA, the CDR3 is TGTGCCAGCAGCCCGATGGCAGCCGGGGCAGATACGCAGTATTTT. Amino acids: CASSPMAAGADTQYF. Filled out from reference TRBV14 and TRBJ2-3, the complete variable domain reads EAGVTQFPSHSVIEKGQTVTLRCDPISGHDNLYWYRRVMGKEIKFLLHFVKESKQDESGMPNNRFLAERTGGTYSTLKVQPAELEDSGVYFCASSPMAAGADTQYFGPGTRLTVL.

This clone was picked up many times. The chain combines TRBV5-1 with TRBJ2-1; D is ambiguous. The V gene lost 4 bases and the J gene lost 4 bases, with 12 bases spanning the gap. Per germline, CDR1 SGHRS and CDR2 YFSETQ. CDR3 length: 14 residues. The CDR3 is CASSPLNSYNEQFF. DNA for the CDR3: TGCGCCAGCAGCCCCCTAAACAGTTACAATGAGCAGTTCTTC.

This clone has only a few counts. The rearrangement joins TRBV5-6 to TRBJ2-4; D remains unclear. V was clipped by 4 bases and J by 3 bases, with 11 bases between them. The CDR3 spans 14 residues. From germline, CDR1 is SGHDT and CDR2 YYEEEE. CDR3 sequence: CASSDRVGKNIQYF. CDR3 coding DNA: TGTGCCAGCAGCGACCGGGTTGGCAAAAACATTCAGTACTTC.

This clone was detected a few times. V and J are TRBV6-5 and TRBJ2-7; no reliable D call. Trimming removed 7 bases at V and 2 bases at J, with 15 bases between. Germline assignment: CDR1 MNHEY and CDR2 SVGAGI. This CDR3 is built from 14 residues. CDR3 sequence: CASTESGPTYEQYF. CDR3 sequence (DNA): TGTGCCAGCACCGAGTCTGGGCCGACCTACGAGCAGTACTTC.